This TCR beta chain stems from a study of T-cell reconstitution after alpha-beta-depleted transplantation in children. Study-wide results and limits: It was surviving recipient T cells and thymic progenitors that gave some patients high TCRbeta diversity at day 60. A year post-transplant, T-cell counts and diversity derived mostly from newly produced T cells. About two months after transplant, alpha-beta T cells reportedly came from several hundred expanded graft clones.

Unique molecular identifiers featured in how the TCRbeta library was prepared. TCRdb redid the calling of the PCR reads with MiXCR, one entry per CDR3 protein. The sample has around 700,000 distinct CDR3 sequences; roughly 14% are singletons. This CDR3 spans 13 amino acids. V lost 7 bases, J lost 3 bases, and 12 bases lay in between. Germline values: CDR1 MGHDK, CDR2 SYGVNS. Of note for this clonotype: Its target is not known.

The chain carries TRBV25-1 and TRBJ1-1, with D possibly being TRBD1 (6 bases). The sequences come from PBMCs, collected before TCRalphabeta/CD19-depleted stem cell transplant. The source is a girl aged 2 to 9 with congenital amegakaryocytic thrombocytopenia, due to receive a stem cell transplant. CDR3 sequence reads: CASKIGGDTEAFF. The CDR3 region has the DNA TGTGCCAGCAAGATAGGGGGTGACACTGAAGCTTTCTTT.